These T cell receptor beta chains were read from a single sample in a study of blood T cell repertoires in COVID-19. Sequencing used immunoSEQ multiplex PCR; TCRdb keeps in-frame clones, though not all of them. The profile shows under 90,000 clones, 83% of them singletons. Sequenced material: peripheral blood. These receptors came from a man older than 75 with acute or convalescent COVID-19. CDR3s include the opening cysteine and the closing phenylalanine or tryptophan. D genes are given only for firm matches. Part of the rows lack a size; the others show once, few, many or a class for expanded clones.

size | J | V | D | DNA | CDR3
. | TRBJ2-5 | TRBV9 | TRBD2 | TGTGCCAGCAGCGTAGTGGCGGGAGAGGGAGAGACCCAGTACTTC | CASSVVAGEGETQYF
. | TRBJ2-2 | TRBV19 | TRBD2 | TGTGCCAGTATCGGGGGACGGGGGGCCGGGGAGCTGTTTTTT | CASIGGRGAGELFF
. | TRBJ2-2 | TRBV5-4 | . | TGTGCCAGCAGCCATCCAGACTCGAACACCGGGGAGCTGTTTTTT | CASSHPDSNTGELFF
. | TRBJ1-1 | TRBV30 | TRBD1 | TGTGCCTGGAGGGACAGGGGAGGTTTTGAAGCTTTCTTT | CAWRDRGGFEAFF
. | TRBJ2-3 | TRBV3-1/TRBV3-2 | . | TGTGCCAGCAGCCAAGTAGACAGGGACTTCACAGATACGCAGTATTTT | CASSQVDRDFTDTQYF
few | TRBJ2-7 | TRBV5-5 | TRBD1 | TGTGCCAGCAGCCCGGGGACAGGGGACCCCTACGAGCAGTACTTC | CASSPGTGDPYEQYF
few | TRBJ2-1 | TRBV5-1 | TRBD2 | TGCGCCAGCAGCTTAGGGACTAGCGGGGGAGGGTTCAATGAGCAGTTCTTC | CASSLGTSGGGFNEQFF
. | TRBJ2-4 | TRBV30 | . | TGTGCCTGGAGTCGACAGAAAGCCAAAAACATTCAGTACTTC | CAWSRQKAKNIQYF
. | TRBJ2-1 | TRBV4-3 | . | TGCGCCAGCAGCTGGACTACCAATACCCTCAATGAGCAGTTCTTC | CASSWTTNTLNEQFF
. | TRBJ1-5 | TRBV18 | TRBD1 | TGTGCCAGCTCACCTTACAGTGGACAGGGGACCTTTGGCAATCAGCCCCAGCATTTT | CASSPYSGQGTFGNQPQHF
. | TRBJ2-5 | TRBV4-1 | . | TGCGCCAGCAGCCAAGGGAGTGGTGAGCGCCAAAGGACCCAGTACTTC | CASSQGSGERQRTQYF
. | TRBJ2-6 | TRBV6-5 | . | TGTGCCAGCAGGATTGAGAGCTCTGGGGCCAACGTCCTGACTTTC | CASRIESSGANVLTF
. | TRBJ1-3 | TRBV19 | . | TGTGCCAGTAGTAACCCCACGTTTACAGGGACTGGAAACACCATATATTTT | CASSNPTFTGTGNTIYF
. | TRBJ1-6 | TRBV18 | . | TGTGCCAGCTTGCTTGGAGGGGAGAATTCACCCCTCCACTTT | CASLLGGENSPLHF
. | TRBJ1-2 | TRBV11-2 | TRBD1 | TGTGCCAGCAGCTCAAGCAGCGGGACAGGGGGCCGCTATGGCTACACCTTC | CASSSSSGTGGRYGYTF
. | TRBJ2-7 | TRBV7-2 | . | TGTGCCAGCAGCCACGTGGCGCGGGAGCAGTACTTC | CASSHVAREQYF
. | TRBJ2-3 | TRBV27 | . | TGTGCCAGCAGTCAGGTCCCAGCCTCTCTCACAGATACGCAGTATTTT | CASSQVPASLTDTQYF
. | TRBJ1-1 | TRBV19 | TRBD1 | TGTGCCGCCAAAGGGGGCCCGGGGAACACTGAAGCTTTCTTT | CAAKGGPGNTEAFF
. | TRBJ2-7 | TRBV24-1 | TRBD1 | TGTGCCACCAGTGATCCGGGACAGGGAGGCGAGCAGTACTTC | CATSDPGQGGEQYF
once | TRBJ1-5 | TRBV7-2 | TRBD1 | TGTGCCAGCAGCTTAGGTGGGGGACAGGGCAATCAGCCCCAGCATTTT | CASSLGGGQGNQPQHF
. | TRBJ2-1 | TRBV5-4 | TRBD1 | TGTGCCAGCAGCCGACAGGGAAATTCCTACAATGAGCAGTTCTTC | CASSRQGNSYNEQFF
. | TRBJ1-4 | TRBV28 | TRBD1 | TGTGCCAGCAGTCTTGGGACAGGGACAACTAATGAAAAACTGTTTTTT | CASSLGTGTTNEKLFF
. | TRBJ2-7 | TRBV12-3/TRBV12-4 | . | TGTGCCAGCAGCTATACCTACGAGCAGTACTTC | CASSYTYEQYF
. | TRBJ2-1 | TRBV11-2 | TRBD2 | TGTGCCAGCAGCCCTGGTCTGGCGGGGGGCCCCTACAATGAGCAGTTCTTC | CASSPGLAGGPYNEQFF
few | TRBJ1-2 | TRBV14 | TRBD1 | TGTGCCAGCAACCAGGGGGCAGGAGGCTACACCTTC | CASNQGAGGYTF
once | TRBJ1-4 | TRBV15 | . | TGTGCCACCAGCAGAGTGGTGCCCGCGGCTAATGAAAAACTGTTTTTT | CATSRVVPAANEKLFF
. | TRBJ1-5 | TRBV3-1/TRBV3-2 | . | TGTGCCAGCAGCCAAAGGGCCCTTCAGGGTCAGCCCCAGCATTTT | CASSQRALQGQPQHF
. | TRBJ1-4 | TRBV2 | TRBD1 | TGTGCCACAGCCCCAGGGACAGGGGGCGCAAGGGAAAAACTGTTTTTT | CATAPGTGGAREKLFF
. | TRBJ2-3 | TRBV7-8 | TRBD2 | TGTGCCAGCAGCTTAGGTGCGGGAGTGGGCACAGATACGCAGTATTTT | CASSLGAGVGTDTQYF
once | TRBJ1-1 | TRBV27 | . | TGTGCCAGCAGTTCGTTACCCGGGACACGGACTGAAGCTTTCTTT | CASSSLPGTRTEAFF
. | TRBJ2-7 | TRBV6-2/TRBV6-3 | . | TGTGCCAGCAGTTACGGCCGGCCGCCTAGCCGGACGTACGAGCAGTACTTC | CASSYGRPPSRTYEQYF
. | TRBJ2-5 | TRBV5-1 | . | TGCGCCAGCAGCTTGGGGGGTTATAGCGGAGCCCAAGAGACCCAGTACTTC | CASSLGGYSGAQETQYF
. | TRBJ2-7 | TRBV29-1 | TRBD1 | TGCAGCGTTGAATGGGACAGGGGGCTTTCCTACGAGCAGTACTTC | CSVEWDRGLSYEQYF
. | TRBJ1-4 | TRBV18 | . | TGTGCCAGCTCATCAGGGTCCGCTAATGAAAAACTGTTTTTT | CASSSGSANEKLFF
. | TRBJ2-1 | TRBV7-3 | TRBD2 | TGTGCCAGCAGCTTAAATCTAGCGGGCCACAATGAGCAGTTCTTC | CASSLNLAGHNEQFF
. | TRBJ2-5 | TRBV30 | TRBD2 | TGTGCCTGGAGTGTACTATCCGGGGGGCAAGAGACCCAGTACTTC | CAWSVLSGGQETQYF
. | TRBJ2-1 | TRBV27 | TRBD2 | TGTGCCAGCAGTTTATTTTCCCCTCTAGCGGCCCTAGCCTACAATGAGCAGTTCTTC | CASSLFSPLAALAYNEQFF
. | TRBJ2-5 | TRBV24-1 | . | TGTGCCACCAGTGACGAGCTGGACAGCCAAGAGACCCAGTACTTC | CATSDELDSQETQYF
. | TRBJ1-1 | TRBV7-9 | . | TGTGCCAGCAACGGAGGGATTGGGACTGAAGCTTTCTTT | CASNGGIGTEAFF
. | TRBJ1-1 | TRBV7-3 | . | TGTGCCAGCAGCCCCCATTCGGGAATGAACACTGAAGCTTTCTTT | CASSPHSGMNTEAFF
. | TRBJ2-2 | TRBV5-5 | . | TGTGCCAGCATCTCCCACCCGGGCAGGGGGGACCGGGAGCTGTTTTTT | CASISHPGRGDRELFF
. | TRBJ1-2 | TRBV4-3 | . | TGCGCCAGCAGCCAAGCCACCCAGTTCTATGGCTACACCTTC | CASSQATQFYGYTF
. | TRBJ1-6 | TRBV18 | . | TGTGCCAGCTTCAGACCCCTCCACTTT | CASFRPLHF
. | TRBJ2-7 | TRBV6-5 | TRBD1 | TGTGCCAGCAGGCTCGACAGGGGGCGATACGAGCAGTACTTC | CASRLDRGRYEQYF
once | TRBJ2-7 | TRBV11-3 | . | TGTGCCAGCAGCTCCCTCAGGGATCTCCCCTCCTACGAGCAGTACTTC | CASSSLRDLPSYEQYF
. | TRBJ1-1 | TRBV6-2/TRBV6-3 | TRBD1 | TGTGCCAGCAGTTACGCGGGACAGAGGATCACTGAAGCTTTCTTT | CASSYAGQRITEAFF
. | TRBJ1-4 | TRBV5-8 | . | TGTGCCAGCAGCTTGAAGCAGGGAGGGGAAAAACTGTTTTTT | CASSLKQGGEKLFF